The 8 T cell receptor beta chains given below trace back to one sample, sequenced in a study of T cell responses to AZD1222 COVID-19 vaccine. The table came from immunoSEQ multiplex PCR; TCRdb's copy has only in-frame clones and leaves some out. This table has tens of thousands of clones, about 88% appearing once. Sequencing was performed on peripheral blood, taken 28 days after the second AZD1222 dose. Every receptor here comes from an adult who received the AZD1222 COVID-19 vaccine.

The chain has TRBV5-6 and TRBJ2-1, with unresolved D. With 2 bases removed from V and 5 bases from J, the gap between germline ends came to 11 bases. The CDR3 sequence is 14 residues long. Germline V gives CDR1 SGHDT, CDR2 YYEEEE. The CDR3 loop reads CASSLGRNDNEQFF. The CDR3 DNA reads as TGTGCCAGCAGCTTAGGTCGGAATGACAATGAGCAGTTCTTC.

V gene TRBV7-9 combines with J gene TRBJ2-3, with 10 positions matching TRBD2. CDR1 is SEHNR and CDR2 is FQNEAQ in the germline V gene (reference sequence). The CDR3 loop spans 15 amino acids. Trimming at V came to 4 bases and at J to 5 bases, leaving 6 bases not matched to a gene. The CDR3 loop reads CASSSPSGRGDTQYF. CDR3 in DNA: TGTGCCAGCAGCTCTCCGAGCGGGAGGGGAGATACGCAGTATTTT. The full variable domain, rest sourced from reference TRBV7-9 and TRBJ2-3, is DTGVSQNPRHKITKRGQNVTFRCDPISEHNRLYWYRQTLGQGPEFLTYFQNEAQLEKSRLLSDRFSAERPKGSFSTLEIQRTEQGDSAMYLCASSSPSGRGDTQYFGPGTRLTVL.

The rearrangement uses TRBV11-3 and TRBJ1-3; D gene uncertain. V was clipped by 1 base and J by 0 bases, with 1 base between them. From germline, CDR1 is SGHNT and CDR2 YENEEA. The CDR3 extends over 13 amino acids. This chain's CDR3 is CASSLGSGNTIYF. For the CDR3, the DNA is TGTGCCAGCAGCTTAGGCTCTGGAAACACCATATATTTT. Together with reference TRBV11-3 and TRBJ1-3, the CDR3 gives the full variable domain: EAGVVQSPRYKIIEKKQPVAFWCNPISGHNTLYWYLQNLGQGPELLIRYENEEAVDDSQLPKDRFSAERLKGVDSTLKIQPAELGDSAVYLCASSLGSGNTIYFGEGSWLTVV.

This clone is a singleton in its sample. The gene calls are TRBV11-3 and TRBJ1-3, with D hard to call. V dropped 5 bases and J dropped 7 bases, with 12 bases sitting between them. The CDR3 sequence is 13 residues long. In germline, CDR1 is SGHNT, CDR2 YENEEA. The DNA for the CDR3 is TGTGCCAGCAGCCCGGTTAATGGCAACACCATATATTTT. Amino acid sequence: CASSPVNGNTIYF. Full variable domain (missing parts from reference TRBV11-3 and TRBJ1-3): EAGVVQSPRYKIIEKKQPVAFWCNPISGHNTLYWYLQNLGQGPELLIRYENEEAVDDSQLPKDRFSAERLKGVDSTLKIQPAELGDSAVYLCASSPVNGNTIYFGEGSWLTVV.

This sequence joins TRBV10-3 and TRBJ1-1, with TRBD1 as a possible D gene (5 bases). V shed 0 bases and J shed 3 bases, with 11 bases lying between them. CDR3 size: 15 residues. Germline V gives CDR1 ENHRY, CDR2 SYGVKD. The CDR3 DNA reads TGTGCCATCAGTGAGTCGATGGGACGGGACACTGAAGCTTTCTTT. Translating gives CAISESMGRDTEAFF.

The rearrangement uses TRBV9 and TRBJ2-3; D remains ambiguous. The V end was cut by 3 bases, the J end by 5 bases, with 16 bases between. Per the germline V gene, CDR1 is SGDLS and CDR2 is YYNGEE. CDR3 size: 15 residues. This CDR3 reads CASSDPAELGDTQYF. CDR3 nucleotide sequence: TGTGCCAGCAGCGACCCCGCCGAACTGGGAGATACGCAGTATTTT.

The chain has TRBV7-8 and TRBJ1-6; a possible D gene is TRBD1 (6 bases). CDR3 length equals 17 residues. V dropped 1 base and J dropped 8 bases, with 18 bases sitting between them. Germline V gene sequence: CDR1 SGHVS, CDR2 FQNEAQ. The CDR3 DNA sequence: TGTGCCAGCAGCTTAGGGGGGGGGCCCACGGAGTATTCACCCCTCCACTTT. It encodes CASSLGGGPTEYSPLHF.

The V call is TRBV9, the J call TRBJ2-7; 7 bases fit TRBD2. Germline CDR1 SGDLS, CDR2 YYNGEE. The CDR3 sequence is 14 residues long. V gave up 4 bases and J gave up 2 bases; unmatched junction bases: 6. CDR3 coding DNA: TGTGCCAGCAGCCCACCCGGGGGGACCTACGAGCAGTACTTC. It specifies CASSPPGGTYEQYF.